The clone carrying this T cell receptor beta chain was observed a single time. Antigen unknown. Other nucleotide sequences in the sample specify the same CDR3. Trimming shortened V by 1 base and J by 4 bases, and 5 bases separated the two germline ends. The CDR3 is made up of 13 amino acids. CDR1 SGHRS and CDR2 YFSETQ come from the germline V gene. This entry belongs to a study of shared clonotypes between healthy human individuals. This was a deep-level run. The genomic DNA of each subset was split evenly across several immunoSEQ plates. Libraries were prepared by immunoSEQ multiplex PCR; TCRdb keeps only in-frame clonotypes and omits some of them. The repertoire holds some 2,500,000 clones, around 93% seen once, with approximately 0.4% in the top ten. Study findings and constraints: The study found about 5% of naive CD4 clonotypes shared across a few donors.

The receptor was derived from a man in his late teens or twenties in good health. Some clones in this sample may be carry-over from other donors' samples. V is TRBV5-1 and J is TRBJ2-2; D is unclear. Sequenced: naive CD4+ T cells from PBMCs. Subset specified: CD45RA+ positively selected. The CDR3 region is CASSLLSTGELFF. CDR3 nucleotides: TGCGCCAGCAGCTTGTTAAGCACCGGGGAGCTGTTTTTT.